The TCR beta chain described here comes from a study of Tregs in tolerant kidney transplant recipients (dated by TCRdb to between 2019 and 2020). With regard to the full study: Other Treg samples came from an approximately three-day mixed lymphocyte reaction with belatacept, some followed by an approximately five-day donor restimulation, before sorting recipient CD4+CD25+CD127- cells. TCRbeta repertoire sequencing was used in a few healthy controls to compare several methods for expanding Tregs specific for an allogeneic donor. TCRbeta sequencing was used in the study to identify donor-specific regulatory T cells before combined kidney and bone marrow transplantation, and the identified cells were then tracked after transplant. Antibodies distinguished recipient from donor cells when sorting primary belatacept mixed lymphocyte reaction cultures. Study-level results and caveats: Because the study included only a small number of patients, the results must be confirmed in larger populations and under other immunosuppression protocols. Biological reproducibility was not directly addressed, though technical replication error appeared minimal. Expanding Tregs with activated donor B cells appeared to identify the most biologically relevant and donor-specific TCRbeta repertoire.

For TCRbeta CDR3 sequencing, genomic DNA from the sorted cells was extracted using the QIAGEN DNeasy Blood and Tissue Kit. High-throughput TCRbeta CDR3 sequencing, including PCR amplification with bias correction and internal controls, was performed commercially through immunoSEQ. In the original analysis: Unique productive TCRbeta sequences were defined by CDR3 nucleotide sequence where primers matched, and otherwise by CDR3 amino acid sequence together with Vbeta and Jbeta genes. A sequence was defined as donor-reactive if the sequence was expanded at least 5-fold in CFSE-low cells compared with unstimulated cells and had a frequency of at least 0.01% in CFSE-low cells. Jensen-Shannon divergence calculated on the top 100 TCRbeta sequences ranked by frequency was used to measure repertoire divergence. When a sample had multiple sequencing runs, each run was corrected for sorting error separately and the runs were then pooled. The clones in this table, taken by TCRdb from immuneACCESS, are in-frame only. Not every clone is retained; where verified, under half of the shortfall comes from an unresolved V gene, and the cause of the rest is unknown. The DNA was the basis for D and trimming; V, J and clone size are from that table. This sample is represented by about 44,000 clones; roughly 95% of them were singletons. 0.3% to 0.4% of the sample goes to the ten largest clones.

For this clone: Its antigen remains undetermined. There are no base qualities to consult, and no much larger clone falls within one base.

Blood from healthy controls was obtained either as purchased buffy coats or from healthy volunteers. Healthy control blood was processed by Ficoll density gradient to PBMCs and cryopreserved; patient PBMCs were collected before and after transplant. Relative to germline, V is 1 base shorter and J is 5 bases shorter, with 11 bases between their ends. The CDR3, cysteine through phenylalanine, is 14 amino acids long. Left in the record is the CDR3 DNA by itself, 42 bases read in frame from the first base. The germline V gene supplies CDR1 KGHSH and CDR2 LQKENI. The sequence derives from a human donor in good health. Sequencing input: Tregs from blood cultured with allogeneic cells. The rearranged chain carries TRBV18 and TRBJ1-2; TRBD1 is a possible D gene, resting on 5 matching bases. CDR3 region: CASSPRSGGYGYTF. In nucleotide form, the sequence is TGTGCCAGCTCACCACGCTCGGGGGGATATGGCTACACCTTC.